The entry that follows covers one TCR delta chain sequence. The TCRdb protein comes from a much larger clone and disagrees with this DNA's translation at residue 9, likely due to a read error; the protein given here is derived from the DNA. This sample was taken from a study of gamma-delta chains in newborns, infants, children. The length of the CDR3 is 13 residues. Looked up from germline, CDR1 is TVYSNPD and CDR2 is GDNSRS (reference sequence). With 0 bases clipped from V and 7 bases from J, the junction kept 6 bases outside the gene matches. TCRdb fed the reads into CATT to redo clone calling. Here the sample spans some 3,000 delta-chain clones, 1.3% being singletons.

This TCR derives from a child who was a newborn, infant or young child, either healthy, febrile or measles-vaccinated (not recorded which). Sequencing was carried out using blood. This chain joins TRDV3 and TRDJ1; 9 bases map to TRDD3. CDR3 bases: TGTGCCTTTAGGGACTGGGGGAAGAGTAAACTCATCTTT. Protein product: CAFRDWGKSKLIF.